This TCR beta chain originates from a study of blood T cells in healthy people across ages. Background on the study: About one barcoded beta molecule was captured per two T cells (by template switching). Study-wide results and caveats: A roughly linear fall in TCR beta diversity per million T cells was seen with increasing age. There were more naive CD4+ cells and higher diversity in long-lived donors than in aged donors.

The germline gives CDR1 MNHEY, CDR2 SMNVEV (reference sequence). This CDR3 comprises 15 residues. The second PCR ran roughly 6 to 11 cycles with a sample-barcoded 5' primer and J-beta primers. Every cDNA molecule bore a tag from a template-switch adaptor containing 12 random nucleotides. In TCRdb, the 5' RACE reads were re-called with MiXCR into one record per CDR3 protein. The data contain 1.2 million to 1.5 million distinct CDR3 sequences, 42% of them seen just once; the ten biggest clones take up roughly 7.9%. Notes on this clonotype: No antigen is known for it.

The sample consisted of blood. The chain is built from TRBV27 and TRBJ2-7; 8 positions match TRBD2. The tail of the sequence fits TRBJ2-5 better, so the J call may be wrong. This TCR came from a woman younger than 35 in good health. CDR3 region: CASNWAGAGGETQYF. The CDR3 DNA is TGTGCCAGCAACTGGGCGGGGGCGGGGGGAGAGACCCAGTACTTC.